The entry below describes one TCR beta chain. Antigen: not known. The junction departs from the called germline gene at one end, perhaps through a read error. The data belong to a study of CD8+CD57+ T cells in acquired aplastic anemia. Study context: Each DNA sample taken from sorted CD4+ and CD8+ cells came to about 3.2 ug on average. CD4+ cell libraries from healthy donors averaged about 10.8 million reads.

Profiling of TCR beta VDJ combinations and CDR3 sequences used genomic DNA as template. TCRdb ran MiXCR on the reads and lists one entry per CDR3 protein. The table has around 230,000 distinct CDR3 sequences, over 60% seen once. The CDR3 extends over 14 amino acids. The germline CDR1 and CDR2 sequences are SEHNR and FQNEAQ (reference sequence). Findings and caveats of the study: It was found that almost 30 CD8+ CDR3 sequences were shared between patients and controls.

The sequence was obtained from a human donor in good health. The gene calls are TRBV7-9 and TRBJ2-1, with 7 bases identical to TRBD2. Specimen: sorted CD4+, CD8+, or CD8+CD57+ T cells (not recorded which) from PBMCs. CDR3 in amino acids: CVSSLGGEGNEQFF. CDR3 DNA sequence: TGTGTCAGCAGCTTAGGCGGGGAGGGGAATGAGCAGTTCTTC.